Sequencing of this T cell receptor (beta chain) was carried out in a study of blood T cell repertoires in COVID-19. Original processing methods: It was from reference gene primer amplification that nucleated cell counts were estimated. Only in-frame clones appear in the TCRdb table, and some are missing; sequencing was by immunoSEQ multiplex PCR. V and J calls plus clone size are reproduced from that table; the DNA served to infer D and trimming. The repertoire includes around 140,000 clones, approximately 78% of them detected once, and 15% sits in the top ten. This CDR3 is 14 amino acids long. Deletions cut 6 bases from V and 10 bases from J, with 21 bases between. Germline V lookup: CDR1 MNHEY, CDR2 SVGAGI.

Sequencing input: peripheral blood. The genes are TRBV6-5 and TRBJ1-2; D is unresolved. The TCR comes from a human donor with acute or convalescent COVID-19. The donor label of this sample is uncertain. CDR3 protein: CASSPRVGLADYTF. The CDR3, as DNA: TGTGCCAGCAGCCCCCGTGTGGGCCTGGCCGACTACACCTTC.